This T cell receptor beta chain was observed in a study of cytomegalovirus exposure and HLA in healthy donors. Study results and caveats: Many donors shared some public TCRs, even though most TCR sequences were rare. Follow-up analysis later connected one missense variant in DCLRE1C with trimming of TCR beta V- and J-genes. Among TCR beta chains, those listed as cytomegalovirus-associated numbered some 170.

At the time of sampling, donors were nominally healthy, though unrecorded immune exposures were likely. The PCR had 60 Vbeta and 13 Jbeta primers. The repertoire was sequenced with immunoSEQ multiplex PCR; TCRdb's copy has only in-frame clones and lacks some. Seen here are 150,000 to 200,000 clones, over 75% observed once, and the top ten hold around 2%. V lost 7 bases to trimming and J lost 7 bases, with 11 bases between them. The CDR3 has 13 amino acids. Per the germline V gene, CDR1 is MNHEY and CDR2 is SVGAGI. As regards this clone: Antigen unknown.

This clonotype was obtained from a human donor in good health. Sequencing was performed on PBMCs. The genes are TRBV6-5 and TRBJ1-6; perhaps TRBD1 as D (5 bases). The CDR3 loop is CASTRTRNSPLHF. The CDR3 DNA reads TGTGCCAGCACCCGGACAAGAAATTCACCCCTCCACTTT.